This TCR beta chain was identified in a study of blood T cells in healthy people across ages. The wider study: For every two T cells, template switching captured about one barcoded beta molecule.

A sample-barcoded 5' primer and a J-beta primer mix were used in a second PCR of roughly 6 to 11 cycles. A 12-random-nucleotide template-switch adaptor tagged each cDNA molecule. From the 5' RACE reads, TCRdb called clonotypes with MiXCR, one entry per CDR3 protein. Of 700,000 to 850,000 distinct CDR3 sequences listed, 50% to 65% are singletons. V lost 0 bases and J 7 bases, leaving 16 bases between the germline ends. This CDR3 region has 16 residues. Germline V CDR1 and CDR2: SGDLS, YYNGEE. The sequence was obtained from an elderly man in good health. Specimen: blood. The rearrangement joins TRBV9 to TRBJ2-2; the D gene could be TRBD1 or TRBD2 (5 bases each). Written as DNA, the CDR3 is TGTGCCAGCAGCGTAGGGGCAGGGATTGGAGGCGGGGAGCTGTTTTTT. Amino acids: CASSVGAGIGGGELFF.